These T cell receptor beta chains were read from a single sample in a study of radiation and T cells in renal cell carcinoma. Libraries were prepared by immunoSEQ multiplex PCR; TCRdb keeps only in-frame clonotypes and omits some of them. This repertoire shows fewer than 200,000 clones, 88% found once; its top ten account for 10% to 12%. The sample here was blood, taken from a patient whose treatment included radiotherapy and nephrectomy. The source of these receptors is a woman between 50 and 59 years old with renal cell carcinoma. The CDR3 runs from the conserved cysteine through the conserved F or W. A D gene is named only where the DNA matches it firmly. Clone size, where shown, is once, few, many, or a class for clones that have expanded.

DNA | CDR3 | J | D | size | length | V
TGTGCCAGCAAAGGGGGCCAAAACTATGGCTACACCTTC | CASKGGQNYGYTF | TRBJ1-2 | TRBD1 | - | 13 | TRBV25-1
TGTGCCAGCAGCTGGAAGGAGGGTACACATGAGCAGTTCTTC | CASSWKEGTHEQFF | TRBJ2-1 | - | - | 14 | TRBV7-6
TGTGCCAGCAGGGACCAGGGGGCGCGGGATGAAAAACTGTTTTTT | CASRDQGARDEKLFF | TRBJ1-4 | TRBD1 | - | 15 | TRBV6-1
TGTGCCAGCACTATTATTGCGCGGAATTCACCCCTCCACTTT | CASTIIARNSPLHF | TRBJ1-6 | - | - | 14 | TRBV6-6
TGTGCCAGCAGCGCCCCCCCGGGGCTAAGCACTGAAGCTTTCTTT | CASSAPPGLSTEAFF | TRBJ1-1 | - | few | 15 | TRBV9
TGTGCCAGCAGCCCCGGGACAGGGGGGGAGCAGTACTTC | CASSPGTGGEQYF | TRBJ2-7 | TRBD1 | - | 13 | TRBV7-9
TGTGCCAGCAGCGGAATAAGGAGAGACACTGAAGCTTTCTTT | CASSGIRRDTEAFF | TRBJ1-1 | - | - | 14 | TRBV5-8
TGCAGCGTTGAAACGGGGGTTAGTAGGTATGGCTACACCTTC | CSVETGVSRYGYTF | TRBJ1-2 | - | - | 14 | TRBV29-1
TGTGCCAGCAGCTTTTTACCCTATGGTGAGACCCAGTACTTC | CASSFLPYGETQYF | TRBJ2-5 | - | - | 14 | TRBV11-2
TGTGCCAGCAGCTTAGAACCCCCTCCCTATGAGCAGTTCTTC | CASSLEPPPYEQFF | TRBJ2-1 | - | - | 14 | TRBV7-2
TGTGCCAGTAGTATTTTTCGTCAGCCCCAGCATTTT | CASSIFRQPQHF | TRBJ1-5 | - | - | 12 | TRBV19
TGTGCCAGCAGAGCAGGGGATGAGCAGTTCTTC | CASRAGDEQFF | TRBJ2-1 | - | once | 11 | TRBV6-5
TGTGCCAGCAGCTTCGGCAGGGCCAGCTCTGGGGCCAACGTCCTGACTTTC | CASSFGRASSGANVLTF | TRBJ2-6 | - | - | 17 | TRBV7-9
TGTGCCAGCAGTGAACTGCCTCCCTATGGCTACACCTTC | CASSELPPYGYTF | TRBJ1-2 | - | - | 13 | TRBV2
TGTGCCAGCAGTGGAGGGGGGTACGAGCAGTACTTC | CASSGGGYEQYF | TRBJ2-7 | - | - | 12 | TRBV2
TGTGCCAGTAGTATCAACAGTGGCTACACCTTC | CASSINSGYTF | TRBJ1-2 | - | - | 11 | TRBV19
TGTGCCACCAGCCCCCGGATGGATCAGCCCCAGCATTTT | CATSPRMDQPQHF | TRBJ1-5 | - | - | 13 | TRBV15
TGTGCCAGCCGAAGGAACACCATATATTTT | CASRRNTIYF | TRBJ1-3 | - | - | 10 | TRBV6-1
TGTGCCAGCAGGGTACAGGGGGCCACGGGGGACACTGAAGCTTTCTTT | CASRVQGATGDTEAFF | TRBJ1-1 | TRBD1 | once | 16 | TRBV7-9
TGCGCCAGCAGCCAAGGTCCCCAGGGCGGGGAAAAACTGTTTTTT | CASSQGPQGGEKLFF | TRBJ1-4 | - | - | 15 | TRBV4-3
TGCGCCAGCAGCTTAGGGACACTAAATGAAAAACTGTTTTTT | CASSLGTLNEKLFF | TRBJ1-4 | - | - | 14 | TRBV5-1
TGCAGCGTTATGCATACCCTTCAACATAGGCTAACTCACACTGAAGCTTTCTTT | CSVMHTLQHRLTHTEAFF | TRBJ1-1 | - | - | 18 | TRBV29-1
TGTGCCAGCAGTGCGCCCGGGACAGGCTCTCGGGGAGATACGCAGTATTTT | CASSAPGTGSRGDTQYF | TRBJ2-3 | TRBD1 | - | 17 | TRBV25-1
TGCGCCAGCAGCGAGGCCAGGAGGAGTCATGAGCAGTTCTTC | CASSEARRSHEQFF | TRBJ2-1 | - | - | 14 | TRBV5-1
TGTGCCATCAGTGCAGGGACAGGGTTCTACGAGCAGTACTTC | CAISAGTGFYEQYF | TRBJ2-7 | TRBD1 | - | 14 | TRBV10-3
TGTGCCAGCAGCGTAAGTAGCAGGGCGAACACTGAAGCTTTCTTT | CASSVSSRANTEAFF | TRBJ1-1 | - | - | 15 | TRBV9
TGTGCCAGTACACACAGGGGGGCGAGGACTGAAGCTTTCTTT | CASTHRGARTEAFF | TRBJ1-1 | TRBD1 | - | 14 | TRBV19
TGTGCCAGCAGGAAGGACCTTGCAACTAATGAAAAACTGTTTTTT | CASRKDLATNEKLFF | TRBJ1-4 | - | - | 15 | TRBV6-1
TGCGCCAGCAGCTTGGGACAGGCGATAAGCACAGATACGCAGTATTTT | CASSLGQAISTDTQYF | TRBJ2-3 | - | few | 16 | TRBV5-1
TGTGCCAGCAAATCGGACAGCCTCTCTGGAAACACCATATATTTT | CASKSDSLSGNTIYF | TRBJ1-3 | - | - | 15 | TRBV9
TGTGCCAGCAGCTTAGGGAACAGGGGAACCTCACCCCTCCACTTT | CASSLGNRGTSPLHF | TRBJ1-6 | TRBD1 | - | 15 | TRBV7-9
TGTGCCAGCAGTGAATCAACAGGGAGTGGGGGTGAAAAACTGTTTTTT | CASSESTGSGGEKLFF | TRBJ1-4 | - | - | 16 | TRBV2
TGTGCTAGCAGCCCCCGAACGGGAACGAACACCGGGGAGCTGTTTTTT | CASSPRTGTNTGELFF | TRBJ2-2 | - | once | 16 | TRBV7-7
TGTGCCTGGAAGAGCACACAAGAGACCCAGTACTTC | CAWKSTQETQYF | TRBJ2-5 | - | - | 12 | TRBV30
TGTGCCAGCAGCTTAGGGACAGGGGGTACTAGCGGGGATGAGCAGTTCTTC | CASSLGTGGTSGDEQFF | TRBJ2-1 | - | - | 17 | TRBV7-9
TGTGCCAGCAGCGTAGGTGGCTTGTGGACAGATACGCAGTATTTT | CASSVGGLWTDTQYF | TRBJ2-3 | - | - | 15 | TRBV9
TGCGCCAGCAGGGAAACTTTCAGGGGATTCTCCTACGAGCAGTACTTC | CASRETFRGFSYEQYF | TRBJ2-7 | - | once | 16 | TRBV5-1
TGTGCCATCCGGGACAGCTACGAGCAGTACTTC | CAIRDSYEQYF | TRBJ2-7 | TRBD1 | - | 11 | TRBV10-3
TGTGCCAGCAGTTACGGGGGACAGGAGAGCTATGGCTACACCTTC | CASSYGGQESYGYTF | TRBJ1-2 | TRBD1 | - | 15 | TRBV6-6
TGTGCCAGCAGTCTATCAGGGGTGAACACTGAAGCTTTCTTT | CASSLSGVNTEAFF | TRBJ1-1 | - | - | 14 | TRBV27
TGTGCCAGTAGTATTGATCAGGGGGCGAATAACTATGGCTACACCTTC | CASSIDQGANNYGYTF | TRBJ1-2 | TRBD1 | - | 16 | TRBV19
TGTGCCAGCAGCGTCCTTGGTGGGACAGGGACCTACAATGAGCAGTTCTTC | CASSVLGGTGTYNEQFF | TRBJ2-1 | TRBD1 | - | 17 | TRBV9
TGTGCCAGCAGCTTGTCCCACAGCTCTAACTATGGCTACACCTTC | CASSLSHSSNYGYTF | TRBJ1-2 | - | - | 15 | TRBV5-8
TGTGCCAGCAGCTCGATAGGACAGGGGGCAAGGACCGGGGAGCTGTTTTTT | CASSSIGQGARTGELFF | TRBJ2-2 | TRBD1 | few | 17 | TRBV7-3
TGCGCCAGCAGTGAGTCTAGTTATCTCACAGATACGCAGTATTTT | CASSESSYLTDTQYF | TRBJ2-3 | - | once | 15 | TRBV10-1
TGTGCCAGTCAGGTAGGGGGGATTAATCAGCCCCAGCATTTT | CASQVGGINQPQHF | TRBJ1-5 | - | few | 14 | TRBV21-1
TGTGCCAGTAGTGGGTCCTCTGGAAACACCATATATTTT | CASSGSSGNTIYF | TRBJ1-3 | - | few | 13 | TRBV19
TGCGCCAGCAGCCCGGACAGGGCCGAGCAGTACTTC | CASSPDRAEQYF | TRBJ2-7 | TRBD1 | - | 12 | TRBV5-1
TGTGCCAGCACCCTGAGTGGAGGGTTGATCTACGAGCAGTACTTC | CASTLSGGLIYEQYF | TRBJ2-7 | - | - | 15 | TRBV5-4
TGCAGCGTTGGTCCTAGCGGGGCAGACTACAATGAGCAGTTCTTC | CSVGPSGADYNEQFF | TRBJ2-1 | TRBD2 | - | 15 | TRBV29-1
TGCAGCGCCGGGGGCTACAACGGAATAGTTGACTATGGCTACACCTTC | CSAGGYNGIVDYGYTF | TRBJ1-2 | - | - | 16 | TRBV29-1
TGTGCCAGCAGCGCGACAGGGGGCTCCTCTGGAAACACCATATATTTT | CASSATGGSSGNTIYF | TRBJ1-3 | TRBD1 | - | 16 | TRBV9
TGTGCCAGCAGCTTACAGGGGGCGCCGGGTGGCTACACCTTC | CASSLQGAPGGYTF | TRBJ1-2 | TRBD1 | few | 14 | TRBV5-4
TGTGCCAGCAGTTACGGAAGGCAAAATTCTAATTCACCCCTCCACTTT | CASSYGRQNSNSPLHF | TRBJ1-6 | - | - | 16 | TRBV6-6
TGTGCCAGCAGTCCGCCGGGACTGCTTTACAATGAGCAGTTCTTC | CASSPPGLLYNEQFF | TRBJ2-1 | - | - | 15 | TRBV6-5
TGTGCCAGCAGCGTGCAGGGGGCCGTGGAGACCCAGTACTTC | CASSVQGAVETQYF | TRBJ2-5 | TRBD1 | - | 14 | TRBV9